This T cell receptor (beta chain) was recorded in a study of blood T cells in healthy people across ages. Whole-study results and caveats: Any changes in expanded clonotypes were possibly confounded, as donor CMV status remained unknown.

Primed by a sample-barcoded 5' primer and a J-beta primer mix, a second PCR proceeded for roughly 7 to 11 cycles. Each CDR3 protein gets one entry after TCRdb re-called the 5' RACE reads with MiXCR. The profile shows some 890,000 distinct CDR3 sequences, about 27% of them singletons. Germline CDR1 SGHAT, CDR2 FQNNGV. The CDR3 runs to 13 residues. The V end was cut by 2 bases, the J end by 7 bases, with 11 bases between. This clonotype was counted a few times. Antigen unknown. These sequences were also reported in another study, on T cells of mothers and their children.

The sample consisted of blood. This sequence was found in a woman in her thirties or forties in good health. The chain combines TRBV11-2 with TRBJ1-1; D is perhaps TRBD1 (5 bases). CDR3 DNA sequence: TGTGCCAGCAGCTTAATCCAGGGCAATGAAGCTTTCTTT. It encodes CASSLIQGNEAFF.